This paragraph reports one T cell receptor beta chain. The antigen is not known. The patients, who ranged from 18 to 65 in age, presented with newly diagnosed hyperthyroidism lasting under 2 months. What was amplified from RNA transcripts were TCR beta CDR3 regions. First-round RT-PCR targeting the TCR CDR3 was performed with the HTBI primer set. TCRdb re-called the multiplex PCR reads with MiXCR, one entry per CDR3 protein. The repertoire includes about half a million distinct CDR3 sequences, under 25% of them detected once, and 26% sits in the top ten. The sample originates from a study of T cells in Graves' hyperthyroidism and ophthalmopathy. Overall study results and limits: Stable hyperthyroidism was separated from ophthalmopathy by a model based on 13 V-J features. Blood held most thyroid clonotypes expanded above 0.001 frequency.

Germline trimming cut 5 bases from V and 4 bases from J; bases unmatched to any gene: 8. The CDR3 sequence is 15 residues long. Per germline, CDR1 SGHVS and CDR2 FQNEAQ. Sequenced: blood. The receptor's source is a man aged 18 to 30 with Graves' hyperthyroidism. The chain combines TRBV7-8 with TRBJ1-5; 7 bases agree with TRBD1. The CDR3 DNA sequence: TGTGCCAGCAGCCCAACAGGGGTGATGAATCAGCCCCAGCATTTT. Its protein is CASSPTGVMNQPQHF.